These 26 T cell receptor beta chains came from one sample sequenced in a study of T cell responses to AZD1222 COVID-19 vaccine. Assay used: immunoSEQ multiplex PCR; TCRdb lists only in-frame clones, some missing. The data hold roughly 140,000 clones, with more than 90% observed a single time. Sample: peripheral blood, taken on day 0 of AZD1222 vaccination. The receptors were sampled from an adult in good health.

The CDR3 DNA is TGCGCCAGCAGCTCCTCAGGGGGCTCCTATAATTCACCCCTCCACTTT. This sequence encodes CASSSSGGSYNSPLHF. This sequence joins TRBV5-1 and TRBJ1-6; 7 bases map to TRBD1. The length of the CDR3 is 16 residues. Per germline, CDR1 SGHRS and CDR2 YFSETQ. The V and J ends lost 3 bases and 0 bases, in that order; junction bases with no gene match: 3.

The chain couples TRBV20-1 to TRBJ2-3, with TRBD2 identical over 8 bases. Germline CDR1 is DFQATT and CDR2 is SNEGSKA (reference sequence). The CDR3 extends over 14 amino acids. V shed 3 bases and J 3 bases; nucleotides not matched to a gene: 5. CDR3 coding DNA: TGCAGTGCTAGTCAGCGGGAGAAGACAGATACGCAGTATTTT. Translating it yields CSASQREKTDTQYF.

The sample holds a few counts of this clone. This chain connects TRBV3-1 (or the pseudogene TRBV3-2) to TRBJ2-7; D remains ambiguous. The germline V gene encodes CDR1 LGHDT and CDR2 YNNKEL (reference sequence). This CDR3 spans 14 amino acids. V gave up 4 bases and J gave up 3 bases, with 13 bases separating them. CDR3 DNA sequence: TGTGCCAGCAGCCTCTCGGGCACACGCTACGAGCAGTACTTC. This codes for CASSLSGTRYEQYF.

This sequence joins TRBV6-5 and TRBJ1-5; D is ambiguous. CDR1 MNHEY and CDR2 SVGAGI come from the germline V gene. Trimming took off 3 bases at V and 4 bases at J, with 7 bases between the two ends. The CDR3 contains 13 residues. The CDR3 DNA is TGTGCCAGCAGTTATACGATTAATCAGCCCCAGCATTTT. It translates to CASSYTINQPQHF.

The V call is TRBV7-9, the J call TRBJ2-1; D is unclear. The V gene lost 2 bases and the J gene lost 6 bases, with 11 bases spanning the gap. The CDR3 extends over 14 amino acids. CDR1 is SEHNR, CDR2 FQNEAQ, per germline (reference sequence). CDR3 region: CASSLSAIRNEQFF. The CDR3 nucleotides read TGTGCCAGCAGCTTATCCGCGATTCGCAATGAGCAGTTCTTC. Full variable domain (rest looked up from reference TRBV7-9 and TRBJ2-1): DTGVSQNPRHKITKRGQNVTFRCDPISEHNRLYWYRQTLGQGPEFLTYFQNEAQLEKSRLLSDRFSAERPKGSFSTLEIQRTEQGDSAMYLCASSLSAIRNEQFFGPGTRLTVL.

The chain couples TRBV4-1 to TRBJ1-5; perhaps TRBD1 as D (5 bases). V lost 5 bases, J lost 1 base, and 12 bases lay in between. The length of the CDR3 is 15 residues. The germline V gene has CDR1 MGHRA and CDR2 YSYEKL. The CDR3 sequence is CASSAPGRSNQPQHF. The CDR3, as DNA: TGCGCCAGCAGCGCACCGGGACGGAGCAATCAGCCCCAGCATTTT.

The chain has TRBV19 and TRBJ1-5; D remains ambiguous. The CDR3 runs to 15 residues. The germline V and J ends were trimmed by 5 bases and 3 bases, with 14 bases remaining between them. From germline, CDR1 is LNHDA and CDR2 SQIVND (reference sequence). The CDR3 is CASSVGVRNNQPQHF. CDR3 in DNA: TGTGCCAGTAGTGTCGGGGTAAGAAACAATCAGCCCCAGCATTTT.

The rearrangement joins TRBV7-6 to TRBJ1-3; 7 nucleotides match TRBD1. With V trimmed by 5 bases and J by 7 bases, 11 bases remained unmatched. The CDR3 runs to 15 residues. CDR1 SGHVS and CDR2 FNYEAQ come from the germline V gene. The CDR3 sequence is CASSRNDRVGNTIYF. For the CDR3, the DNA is TGTGCCAGCAGCCGTAATGACAGGGTGGGGAACACCATATATTTT. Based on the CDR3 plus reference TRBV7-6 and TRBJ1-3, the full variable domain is GAGVSQSPRYKVTKRGQDVALRCDPISGHVSLYWYRQALGQGPEFLTYFNYEAQQDKSGLPNDRFSAERPEGSISTLTIQRTEQRDSAMYRCASSRNDRVGNTIYFGEGSWLTVV.

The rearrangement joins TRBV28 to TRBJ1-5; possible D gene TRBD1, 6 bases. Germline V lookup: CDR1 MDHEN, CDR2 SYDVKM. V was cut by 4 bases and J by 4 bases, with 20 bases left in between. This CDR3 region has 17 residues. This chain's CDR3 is CASSSGRIFQGNQPQHF. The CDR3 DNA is TGTGCCAGCAGTTCAGGACGAATTTTTCAGGGGAATCAGCCCCAGCATTTT.

CDR3 in amino acids: CASRTGWNQPQHF. CDR3 DNA: TGTGCCAGCCGGACAGGGTGGAATCAGCCCCAGCATTTT. The gene calls are TRBV2 and TRBJ1-5; 8 bases match TRBD1. The CDR3 spans 13 residues. V dropped 8 bases and J dropped 4; count of bases not matched to a gene: 4. CDR1 SNHLY and CDR2 FYNNEI come from the germline V gene.

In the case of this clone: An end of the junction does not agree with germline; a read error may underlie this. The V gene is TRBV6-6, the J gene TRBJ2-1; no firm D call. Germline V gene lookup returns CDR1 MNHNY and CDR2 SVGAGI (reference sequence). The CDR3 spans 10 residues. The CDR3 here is CASSGVSTVF. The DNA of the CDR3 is TGTGCCAGCAGTGGCGTTAGTACAGTCTTC.

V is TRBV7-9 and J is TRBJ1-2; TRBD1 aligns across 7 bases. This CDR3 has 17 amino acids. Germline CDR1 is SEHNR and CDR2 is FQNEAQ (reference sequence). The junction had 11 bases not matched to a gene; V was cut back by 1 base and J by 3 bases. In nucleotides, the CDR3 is TGTGCCAGCAGCTTAGACGGACAGGAAGTTAGAGACTATGGCTACACCTTC. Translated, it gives CASSLDGQEVRDYGYTF.

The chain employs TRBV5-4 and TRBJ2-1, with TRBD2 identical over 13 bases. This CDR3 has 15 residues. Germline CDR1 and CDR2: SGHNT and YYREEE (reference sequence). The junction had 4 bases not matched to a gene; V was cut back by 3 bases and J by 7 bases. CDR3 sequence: CASSWGLAGINEQFF. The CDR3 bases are TGTGCCAGCAGCTGGGGACTAGCGGGAATAAATGAGCAGTTCTTC.

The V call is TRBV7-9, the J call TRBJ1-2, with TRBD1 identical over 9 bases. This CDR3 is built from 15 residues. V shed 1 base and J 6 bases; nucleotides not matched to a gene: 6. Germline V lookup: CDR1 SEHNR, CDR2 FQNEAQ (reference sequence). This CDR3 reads CASSLGTGEPHGYTF. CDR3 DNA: TGTGCCAGCAGCTTAGGGACAGGGGAACCCCATGGCTACACCTTC.

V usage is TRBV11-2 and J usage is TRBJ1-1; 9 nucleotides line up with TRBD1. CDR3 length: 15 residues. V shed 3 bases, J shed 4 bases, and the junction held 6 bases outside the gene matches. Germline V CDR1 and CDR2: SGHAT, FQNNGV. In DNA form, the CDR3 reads TGTGCCAGCAGCTTCGCCGGGACAGGGCGCACTGAAGCTTTCTTT. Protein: CASSFAGTGRTEAFF.

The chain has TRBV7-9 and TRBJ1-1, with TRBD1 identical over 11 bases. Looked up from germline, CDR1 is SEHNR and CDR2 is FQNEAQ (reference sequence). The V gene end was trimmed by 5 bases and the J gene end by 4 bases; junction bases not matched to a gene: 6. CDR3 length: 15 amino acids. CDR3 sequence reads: CASSDRDRGSTEAFF. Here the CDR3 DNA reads TGTGCCAGCAGCGATCGGGACAGGGGGAGCACTGAAGCTTTCTTT.

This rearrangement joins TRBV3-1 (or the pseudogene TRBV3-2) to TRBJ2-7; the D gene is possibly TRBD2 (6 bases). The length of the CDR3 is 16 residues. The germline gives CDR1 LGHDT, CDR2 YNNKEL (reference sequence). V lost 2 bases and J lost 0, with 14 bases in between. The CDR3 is CASSQFRAGNSYEQYF. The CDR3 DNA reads TGTGCCAGCAGCCAATTTCGGGCGGGGAACTCCTACGAGCAGTACTTC.

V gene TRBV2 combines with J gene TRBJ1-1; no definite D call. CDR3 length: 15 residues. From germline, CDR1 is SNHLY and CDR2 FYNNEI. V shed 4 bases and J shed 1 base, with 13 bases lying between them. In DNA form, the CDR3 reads TGTGCCAGCAGTGCCTCTGACGGACGGAACACTGAAGCTTTCTTT. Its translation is CASSASDGRNTEAFF.

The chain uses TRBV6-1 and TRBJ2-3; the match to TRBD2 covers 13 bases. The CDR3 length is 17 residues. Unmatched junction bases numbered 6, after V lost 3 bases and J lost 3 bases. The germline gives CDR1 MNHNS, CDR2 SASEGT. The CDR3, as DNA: TGTGCCAGCAGTGAGGTCGGACTAGCGGGAGCGACAGATACGCAGTATTTT. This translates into CASSEVGLAGATDTQYF.

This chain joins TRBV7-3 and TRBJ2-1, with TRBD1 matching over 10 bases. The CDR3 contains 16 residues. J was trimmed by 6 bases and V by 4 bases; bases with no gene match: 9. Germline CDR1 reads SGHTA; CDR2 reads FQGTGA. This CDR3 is CASSSTGTGEINEQFF. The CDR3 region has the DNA TGTGCCAGCAGCTCAACCGGGACAGGGGAAATCAATGAGCAGTTCTTC.

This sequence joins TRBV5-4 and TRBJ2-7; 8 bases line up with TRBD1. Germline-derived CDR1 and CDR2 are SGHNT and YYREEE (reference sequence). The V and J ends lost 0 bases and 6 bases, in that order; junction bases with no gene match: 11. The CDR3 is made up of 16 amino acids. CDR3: CASSLEGDRGASEQYF. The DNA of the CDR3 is TGTGCCAGCAGCTTGGAAGGAGACAGGGGAGCAAGCGAGCAGTACTTC.

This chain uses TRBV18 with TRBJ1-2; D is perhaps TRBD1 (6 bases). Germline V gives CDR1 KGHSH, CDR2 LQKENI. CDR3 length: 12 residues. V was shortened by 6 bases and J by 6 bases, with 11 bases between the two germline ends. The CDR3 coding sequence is TGTGCCAGCTCCACAGGGAAGAATGGCTACACCTTC. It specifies CASSTGKNGYTF.

The CDR3 bases are TGCGCCAGCAGCCATCACCACTTCCGGGACAGGGGTAATTCACCCCTCCACTTT. This sequence encodes CASSHHHFRDRGNSPLHF. The rearrangement uses TRBV4-1 and TRBJ1-6, with 10 bases matching TRBD1. The CDR3 is made up of 18 amino acids. Germline V gives CDR1 MGHRA, CDR2 YSYEKL. After removal of 3 bases from V and 6 bases from J, the junction contained 11 bases not matched to a gene.

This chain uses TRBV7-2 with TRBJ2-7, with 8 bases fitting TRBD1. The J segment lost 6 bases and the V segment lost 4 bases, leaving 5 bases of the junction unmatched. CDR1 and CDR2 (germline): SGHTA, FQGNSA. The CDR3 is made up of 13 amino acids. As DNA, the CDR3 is TGTGCCAGCAGCTCCCGGACAGGGACCGAGCAGTACTTC. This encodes CASSSRTGTEQYF.

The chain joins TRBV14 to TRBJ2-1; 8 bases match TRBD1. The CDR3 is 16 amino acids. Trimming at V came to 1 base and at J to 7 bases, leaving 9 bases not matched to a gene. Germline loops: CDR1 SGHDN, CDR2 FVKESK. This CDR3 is CASSQGFGQGANEQFF. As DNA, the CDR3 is TGTGCCAGCAGCCAAGGTTTCGGTCAGGGGGCGAATGAGCAGTTCTTC.

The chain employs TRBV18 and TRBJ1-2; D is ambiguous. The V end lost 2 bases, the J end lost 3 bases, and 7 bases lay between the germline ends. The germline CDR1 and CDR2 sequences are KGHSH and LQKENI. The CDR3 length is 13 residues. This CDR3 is CASSPIEDYGYTF. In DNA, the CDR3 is TGTGCCAGCTCACCAATAGAGGACTATGGCTACACCTTC.